Listed here are 27 T cell receptor beta chains from one sample, sequenced in a study of T-cell memory formation after mild COVID-19. MiXCR, run by TCRdb on the 5' RACE reads, gives a single entry per CDR3 protein. The repertoire holds 250,000 to 350,000 distinct CDR3 sequences, roughly an eighth seen once, with about 21% in the top ten. The sample consisted of PBMCs or a T cell subset sorted from them (not recorded which). The receptors were gathered from a man younger than 30 who had mild COVID-19 (a few samples of this study predate the infection). Cell type and time point are not known.

In its sample, this clonotype was seen many times. V gene TRBV4-1 combines with J gene TRBJ2-5; 8 bases line up with TRBD1. Per the germline V gene, CDR1 is MGHRA and CDR2 is YSYEKL. The ends lost 5 bases at V and 4 bases at J; junction bases unmatched: 6. The CDR3 totals 14 residues. The CDR3 DNA is TGCGCCAGCAGCAGCGGACAGGGTAGAGAGACCCAGTACTTC. It is translated as CASSSGQGRETQYF.

The chain couples TRBV5-6 to TRBJ2-2; 7 nucleotides agree with TRBD2. The CDR3 consists of 17 residues. V gave up 7 bases and J gave up 0 bases; unmatched junction bases: 12. Germline values: CDR1 SGHDT, CDR2 YYEEEE. CDR3 in amino acids: CASRHLRAGANTGELFF. The CDR3 region has the DNA TGTGCCAGCCGGCATTTGCGGGCGGGGGCGAACACCGGGGAGCTGTTTTTT.

This clonotype has just a few counts. J is TRBJ2-5 and V is TRBV6-5, with TRBD1 identical over 8 bases. V was clipped by 8 bases and J by 4 bases; unmatched bases: 9. CDR1 is MNHEY and CDR2 is SVGAGI in the germline V gene. The CDR3 is 14 amino acids. The chain's CDR3 is CASGSTGGRETQYF. The CDR3 DNA reads TGTGCCAGCGGATCCACAGGGGGGAGAGAGACCCAGTACTTC.

The chain couples TRBV4-1 to TRBJ2-3; possibly TRBD2 for D (6 bases). Trimming pared 2 bases from V and 2 bases from J, leaving 11 bases between. The CDR3 extends over 15 amino acids. CDR1 is MGHRA, CDR2 YSYEKL, per germline. The CDR3 nucleotides read TGCGCCAGCAGCCAATTTGGGGGGAACACAGATACGCAGTATTTT. Translated, it gives CASSQFGGNTDTQYF.

CDR3 sequence: CASTDRQGPNQPQHF. The CDR3 nucleotides read TGTGCCAGCACCGACCGACAGGGCCCGAATCAGCCCCAGCATTTT. The gene calls are TRBV28 and TRBJ1-5; 7 nucleotides agree with TRBD1. The CDR3 consists of 15 residues. The J segment lost 4 bases and the V segment lost 7 bases, leaving 10 bases of the junction unmatched. CDR1 is MDHEN, CDR2 SYDVKM, per germline.

The chain is built from TRBV7-8 and TRBJ1-3, with unresolved D. The CDR3 spans 11 residues. CDR1 is SGHVS, CDR2 FQNEAQ, per germline. Trimming removed 4 bases from V and 7 bases from J, with 5 bases in between. CDR3 residues: CASSSLNTIYF. CDR3 DNA sequence: TGTGCCAGCAGCTCCCTGAACACCATATATTTT.

The CDR3 sequence is CASSLVGDGANEKLFF. The DNA of the CDR3 is TGTGCCAGCAGCTTAGTTGGAGACGGAGCTAATGAAAAACTGTTTTTT. The V and J genes are TRBV7-9 and TRBJ1-4; no clear D. V lost 1 base to trimming and J lost 3 bases, with 12 bases between them. The germline V gene has CDR1 SEHNR and CDR2 FQNEAQ (reference sequence). CDR3 length equals 16 residues.

This clonotype was seen only a few times. The chain employs TRBV20-1 and TRBJ1-2; 12 bases align to TRBD1. This CDR3 contains 15 residues. Germline CDR1 and CDR2: DFQATT and SNEGSKA (reference sequence). V dropped 0 bases and J dropped 4; count of bases not matched to a gene: 3. CDR3 sequence (DNA): TGCAGTGCTAGAGATCGGGACAGGGGGCCCTATGGCTACACCTTC. As protein: CSARDRDRGPYGYTF.

This clonotype was counted only a few times. The CDR3 is CSVATGPQETQYF. CDR3 in DNA: TGCAGCGTCGCGACAGGGCCCCAAGAGACCCAGTACTTC. The chain carries TRBV29-1 and TRBJ2-5; TRBD1 matches at 7 bases. Trimming cost V 6 bases and J 1 base; bases outside gene matches: 5. The CDR3 sequence is 13 residues long. In germline, CDR1 is SQVTM, CDR2 ANQGSEA.

This chain joins TRBV24-1 and TRBJ2-3; TRBD2 agrees at 7 bases. Trimming removed 5 bases from V and 7 bases from J; junction bases left unmatched: 8. The CDR3 loop spans 14 amino acids. Germline values: CDR1 KGHDR, CDR2 SFDVKD. Written as DNA, the CDR3 is TGTGCCACCAGTGCCCTGGGGGGGGGATATACGCAGTATTTT. This translates into CATSALGGGYTQYF.

The rearrangement joins TRBV7-2 to TRBJ1-2, with TRBD1 as a possible D gene (6 bases). Trimming removed 9 bases from V and 3 bases from J, with 14 bases in between. The CDR3 is 13 amino acids. Germline CDR1 reads SGHTA; CDR2 reads FQGNSA. The CDR3 protein is CARENRADYGYTF. In DNA, the CDR3 is TGTGCCAGGGAGAACAGGGCGGACTATGGCTACACCTTC.

In this sample, this clonotype turned up many times. V and J are TRBV4-1 and TRBJ1-2, with a weak D call TRBD1 (5 bases). The CDR3 is 16 residues long. Trimming took off 4 bases at V and 0 bases at J, with 15 bases between the two ends. The germline gives CDR1 MGHRA, CDR2 YSYEKL. The DNA for the CDR3 is TGCGCCAGCAGCCGTAACCCAGGGCCAACTAACTATGGCTACACCTTC. As protein: CASSRNPGPTNYGYTF.

This clonotype occurred many times. The gene calls are TRBV12-3 or TRBV12-4 and TRBJ2-1; a possible D gene is TRBD1 (5 bases). Trimming shortened V by 1 base and J by 6 bases, and 10 bases separated the two germline ends. The CDR3 contains 14 residues. The CDR3 region has the DNA TGTGCCAGCAGTTTAGGGGGCCCCGCCAATGAGCAGTTCTTC. This codes for CASSLGGPANEQFF.

This clonotype was detected a few times. Here the CDR3 reads CASSYSLGGELEQYF. The CDR3 DNA follows: TGTGCCAGCAGTTACTCCTTGGGGGGCGAGCTCGAGCAGTACTTC. The V call is TRBV6-5, the J call TRBJ2-7; TRBD1 or TRBD2 may be the D gene (6 bases each). Germline loops: CDR1 MNHEY, CDR2 SVGAGI. The CDR3 loop spans 15 amino acids. Deletions cut 0 bases from V and 6 bases from J, with 15 bases between.

This clonotype occurred a few times. A much larger clonotype is one base distant, so this may be a read error. Written as DNA, the CDR3 is TGCGCCAGCAGCCAAGAGGTGCTCCCTAGCACAGATACGCAGTATTTT. Encoded protein: CASSQEVLPSTDTQYF. The genes are TRBV4-1 and TRBJ2-3; D remains unclear. Germline CDR1 reads MGHRA; CDR2 reads YSYEKL. V shed 0 bases and J shed 0 bases, with 10 bases lying between them. The CDR3 length is 16 residues.

This clonotype was seen ten or more times. The chain uses TRBV7-2 and TRBJ1-2; 8 nucleotides match TRBD1. This CDR3 has 15 amino acids. Germline loops: CDR1 SGHTA, CDR2 FQGNSA. V lost 5 bases to trimming and J lost 7 bases; unmatched junction nucleotides: 12. CDR3 in DNA: TGTGCCAGCAGCCTACAGTTCGGGCAGGGGGCTGGCTACACCTTC. Translated, it gives CASSLQFGQGAGYTF.

The sample holds a few counts of this clonotype. The chain carries TRBV11-2 and TRBJ2-1; 10 bases match TRBD2. Germline V CDR1 and CDR2: SGHAT, FQNNGV. The trim removed 0 bases at V and 2 bases at J, leaving 4 bases unmatched. The CDR3 is made up of 17 amino acids. The CDR3 sequence: CASSLDLLAGAYNEQFF. The CDR3 DNA reads TGTGCCAGCAGCTTAGATCTTCTAGCGGGAGCCTACAATGAGCAGTTCTTC.

The J gene is TRBJ1-2, the V gene TRBV9, with unresolved D. Trimming took off 0 bases at V and 4 bases at J, with 10 bases between the two ends. CDR3 length: 14 residues. The germline CDR1 and CDR2 sequences are SGDLS and YYNGEE. In nucleotides, the CDR3 is TGTGCCAGCAGCGTAGGGCCGGAAAGCTATGGCTACACCTTC. Translation: CASSVGPESYGYTF.

The chain has TRBV5-1 and TRBJ1-1, with 7 positions matching TRBD1. From germline, CDR1 is SGHRS and CDR2 YFSETQ. V was pared by 4 bases and J by 3 bases, with 15 bases of the junction left unmatched. The CDR3 has 17 residues. The CDR3 region is CASSPSGQVRRDTEAFF. The DNA of the CDR3 is TGCGCCAGCAGCCCATCCGGACAGGTCAGGCGAGACACTGAAGCTTTCTTT.

The sample holds a few counts of this clonotype. The chain combines TRBV7-9 with TRBJ1-1; D unresolved. Trimming removed 7 bases at V and 1 base at J, with 13 bases between. Germline V gene sequence: CDR1 SEHNR, CDR2 FQNEAQ (reference sequence). The length of the CDR3 is 14 residues. In nucleotides, the CDR3 is TGTGCCAGCATACCCCTCAGGACGAACACTGAAGCTTTCTTT. This sequence encodes CASIPLRTNTEAFF. Using reference TRBV7-9 and TRBJ1-1 for the parts outside the CDR3, the full variable domain is DTGVSQNPRHKITKRGQNVTFRCDPISEHNRLYWYRQTLGQGPEFLTYFQNEAQLEKSRLLSDRFSAERPKGSFSTLEIQRTEQGDSAMYLCASIPLRTNTEAFFGQGTRLTVV.

There are a few counts of this clonotype. This chain uses TRBV7-9 with TRBJ2-1; 10 bases match TRBD2. The CDR3 spans 16 residues. The germline CDR1 and CDR2 sequences are SEHNR and FQNEAQ (reference sequence). With V trimmed by 6 bases and J by 4 bases, 9 bases remained unmatched. In DNA form, the CDR3 reads TGTGCCAGCAGTCAGGGAGCGGGGGGGAGATACAATGAGCAGTTCTTC. Translation: CASSQGAGGRYNEQFF.

This clonotype appeared many times. This chain links TRBV24-1 with TRBJ2-3; TRBD1 agrees at 12 bases. Trimming took 2 bases from V and 5 from J; bases not matched to a gene: 1. CDR3 length: 15 residues. CDR1 is KGHDR, CDR2 SFDVKD, per germline. The CDR3 protein is CATSDWDRGLDTQYF. The CDR3 region has the DNA TGTGCCACCAGTGATTGGGACAGGGGGCTAGATACGCAGTATTTT.

On this clonotype: The junction does not match germline at one end; this may be a read error. The chain carries TRBV9 and TRBJ1-2; TRBD1 matches 7 bases. The CDR3 is 14 residues long. Germline V gene sequence: CDR1 SGDLS, CDR2 YYNGEE. The CDR3: CARSVTGEHYGYTF. Here the CDR3 DNA reads TGTGCCAGAAGCGTAACAGGGGAGCACTATGGCTACACCTTC.

The CDR3 protein is CASSHGGLHQPQHF. The CDR3 DNA reads as TGCGCCAGCAGCCATGGAGGGTTACATCAGCCCCAGCATTTT. This chain joins TRBV4-1 and TRBJ1-5; no reliable D call. The CDR3 runs to 14 residues. Per the germline V gene, CDR1 is MGHRA and CDR2 is YSYEKL. V was pared by 3 bases and J by 5 bases, with 11 bases between.

The V gene is TRBV3-1, the J gene TRBJ1-5; perhaps TRBD1 as D (5 bases). Trimming shortened V by 3 bases and J by 11 bases, and 14 bases separated the two germline ends. Germline V gene sequence: CDR1 LGHDT, CDR2 YNNKEL (reference sequence). CDR3 size: 13 residues. CDR3 coding DNA: TGTGCCAGCAGCCACAGGGACTTCGGGGCCCAGCATTTT. It is translated as CASSHRDFGAQHF.

A few counts support this clonotype. The chain is built from TRBV7-6 and TRBJ2-1; D remains ambiguous. Germline lookup yields CDR1 SGHVS and CDR2 FNYEAQ. CDR3 length: 14 residues. Trimming cost V 4 bases and J 9 bases, with 16 bases left between them. The CDR3 DNA is TGTGCCAGCAGCTCGTCTTATGAGATTAGTGAGCAGTTCTTC. This translates into CASSSSYEISEQFF. Full variable domain (missing parts from reference TRBV7-6 and TRBJ2-1): GAGVSQSPRYKVTKRGQDVALRCDPISGHVSLYWYRQALGQGPEFLTYFNYEAQQDKSGLPNDRFSAERPEGSISTLTIQRTEQRDSAMYRCASSSSYEISEQFFGPGTRLTVL.

J is TRBJ1-6 and V is TRBV6-5, with D possibly matching TRBD1 (6 bases). CDR1 and CDR2 from the germline V gene are MNHEY and SVGAGI. Trimming took off 6 bases at V and 10 bases at J, with 22 bases between the two ends. The CDR3 spans 16 residues. The DNA of the CDR3 is TGTGCCAGCAGAAAAGGGGTTGGGACACTAGGGTCACCCCTCCACTTT. Its protein product is CASRKGVGTLGSPLHF.